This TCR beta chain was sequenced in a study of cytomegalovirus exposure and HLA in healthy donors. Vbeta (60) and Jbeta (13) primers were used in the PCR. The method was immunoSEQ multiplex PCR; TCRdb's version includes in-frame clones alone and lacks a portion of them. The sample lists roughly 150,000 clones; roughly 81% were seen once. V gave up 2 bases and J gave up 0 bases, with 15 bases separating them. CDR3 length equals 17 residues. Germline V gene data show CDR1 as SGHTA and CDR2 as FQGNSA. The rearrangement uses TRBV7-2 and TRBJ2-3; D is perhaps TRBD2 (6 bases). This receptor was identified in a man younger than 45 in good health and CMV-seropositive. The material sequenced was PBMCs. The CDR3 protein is CASSLLGLATSTDTQYF. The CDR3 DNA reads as TGTGCCAGCAGCTTACTCGGCCTAGCGACTAGCACAGATACGCAGTATTTT.